This T cell receptor (beta chain) comes out of a study of CD8 T cells in ankylosing spondylitis. Study-wide results and limits: Earlier reports found some motif variants in synovial fluid and blood in reactive arthritis. What seemed typical of ankylosing spondylitis blood was a TCR beta motif built from roughly eight highly homologous variants.

This clonotype has only a few counts. The target antigen is unknown. TCRdb reprocessed the 5' RACE reads via MiXCR and lists one record per CDR3 protein. Of 150,000 to 200,000 distinct CDR3 sequences listed, around 10% are singletons. Trimming left V 4 bases short and J 2 bases short, with 9 bases between. CDR1 is PRHDT and CDR2 is FYEKMQ in the germline V gene (reference sequence). This CDR3 comprises 13 residues. The sample taken for sequencing was blood, either unsorted or a sorted T cell fraction (not recorded which). This sequence was found in a male donor with ankylosing spondylitis or in good health (not recorded which). This sequence joins TRBV13 and TRBJ2-7; D unclear. The CDR3 DNA follows: TGTGCCAGCAGCTCCGCTCCGACCTACGAGCAGTACTTC. Translation: CASSSAPTYEQYF.